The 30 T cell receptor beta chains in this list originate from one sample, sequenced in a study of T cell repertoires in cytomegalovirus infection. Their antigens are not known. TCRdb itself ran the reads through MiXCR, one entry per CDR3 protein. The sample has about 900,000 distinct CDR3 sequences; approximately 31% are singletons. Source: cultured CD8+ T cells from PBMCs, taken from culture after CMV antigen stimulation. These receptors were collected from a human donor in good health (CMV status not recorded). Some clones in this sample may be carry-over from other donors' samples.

CDR3 loop: CASSGALRAVNEKLFF. The CDR3 DNA is TGTGCCAGCAGTGGGGCGCTAAGGGCGGTTAATGAAAAACTGTTTTTT. This chain connects TRBV2 to TRBJ1-4, with unresolved D. Looked up from germline, CDR1 is SNHLY and CDR2 is FYNNEI. The germline V and J ends were trimmed by 4 bases and 4 bases, with 16 bases remaining between them. This CDR3 spans 16 amino acids.

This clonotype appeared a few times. CDR3 in amino acids: CASMGLRGGLETQYF. In nucleotides, the CDR3 is TGTGCCAGCATGGGACTTCGGGGGGGCCTCGAGACCCAGTACTTC. The J gene is TRBJ2-5, the V gene TRBV7-6, with 8 positions matching TRBD2. The germline CDR1 and CDR2 sequences are SGHVS and FNYEAQ. With V trimmed by 7 bases and J by 5 bases, 12 bases remained unmatched. This CDR3 region has 15 residues.

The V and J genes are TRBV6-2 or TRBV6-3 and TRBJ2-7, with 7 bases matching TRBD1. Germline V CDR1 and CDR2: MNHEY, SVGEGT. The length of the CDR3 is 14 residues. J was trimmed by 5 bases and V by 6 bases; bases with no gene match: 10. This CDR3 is CASSSPDRDHEQYV. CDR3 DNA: TGTGCCAGCAGCAGCCCCGACAGGGACCACGAGCAGTACGTC.

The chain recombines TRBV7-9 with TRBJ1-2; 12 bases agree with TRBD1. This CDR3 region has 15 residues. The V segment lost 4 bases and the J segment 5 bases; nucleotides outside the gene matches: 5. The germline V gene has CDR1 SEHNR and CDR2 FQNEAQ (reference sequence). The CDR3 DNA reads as TGTGCCAGCAGCTCGGGACAGGGGGCTGTTTATGGCTACACCTTC. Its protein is CASSSGQGAVYGYTF. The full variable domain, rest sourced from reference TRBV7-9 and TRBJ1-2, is DTGVSQNPRHKITKRGQNVTFRCDPISEHNRLYWYRQTLGQGPEFLTYFQNEAQLEKSRLLSDRFSAERPKGSFSTLEIQRTEQGDSAMYLCASSSGQGAVYGYTFGSGTRLTVV.

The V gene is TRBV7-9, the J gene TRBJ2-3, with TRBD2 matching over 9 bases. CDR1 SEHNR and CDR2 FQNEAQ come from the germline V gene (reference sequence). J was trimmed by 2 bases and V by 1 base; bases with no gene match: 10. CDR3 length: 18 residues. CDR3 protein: CASSLVSGGPPYTDTQYF. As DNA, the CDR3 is TGTGCCAGCAGCTTAGTTAGCGGGGGCCCACCCTACACAGATACGCAGTATTTT.

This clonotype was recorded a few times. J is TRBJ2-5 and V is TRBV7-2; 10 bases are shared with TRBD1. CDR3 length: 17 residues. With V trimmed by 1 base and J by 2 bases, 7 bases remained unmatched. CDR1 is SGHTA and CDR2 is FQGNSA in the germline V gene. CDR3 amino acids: CASSLEGTGVWQETQYF. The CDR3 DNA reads TGTGCCAGCAGCTTAGAGGGGACAGGGGTCTGGCAAGAGACCCAGTACTTC. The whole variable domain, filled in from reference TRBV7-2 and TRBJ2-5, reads GAGVSQSPSNKVTEKGKDVELRCDPISGHTALYWYRQSLGQGLEFLIYFQGNSAPDKSGLPSDRFSAERTGGSVSTLTIQRTQQEDSAVYLCASSLEGTGVWQETQYFGPGTRLLVL.

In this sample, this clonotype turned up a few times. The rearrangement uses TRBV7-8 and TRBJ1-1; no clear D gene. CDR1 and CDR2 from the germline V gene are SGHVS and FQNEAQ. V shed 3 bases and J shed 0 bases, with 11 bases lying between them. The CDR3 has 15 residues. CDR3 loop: CASSFYRKLNTEAFF. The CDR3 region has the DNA TGTGCCAGCAGCTTCTACAGAAAATTGAACACTGAAGCTTTCTTT.

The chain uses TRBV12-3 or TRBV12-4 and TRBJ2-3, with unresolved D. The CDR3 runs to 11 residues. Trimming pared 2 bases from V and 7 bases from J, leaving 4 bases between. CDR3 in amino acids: CASSLTNTQYF. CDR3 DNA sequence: TGTGCCAGCAGTTTAACAAATACGCAGTATTTT.

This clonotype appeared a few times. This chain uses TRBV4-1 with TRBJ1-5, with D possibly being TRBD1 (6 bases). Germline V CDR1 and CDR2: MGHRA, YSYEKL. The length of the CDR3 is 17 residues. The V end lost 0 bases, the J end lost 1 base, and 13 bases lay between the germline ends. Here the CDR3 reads CASSQEGGRESNQPQHF. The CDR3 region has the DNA TGCGCCAGCAGCCAAGAGGGGGGGCGCGAGAGCAATCAGCCCCAGCATTTT.

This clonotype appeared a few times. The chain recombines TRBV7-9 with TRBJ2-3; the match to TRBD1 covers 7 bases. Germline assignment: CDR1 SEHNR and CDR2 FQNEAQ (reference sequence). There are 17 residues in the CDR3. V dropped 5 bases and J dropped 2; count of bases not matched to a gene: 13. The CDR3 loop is CASSLTDRDPLTDTQYF. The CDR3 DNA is TGTGCCAGCAGCCTGACAGACAGGGACCCCCTCACAGATACGCAGTATTTT.

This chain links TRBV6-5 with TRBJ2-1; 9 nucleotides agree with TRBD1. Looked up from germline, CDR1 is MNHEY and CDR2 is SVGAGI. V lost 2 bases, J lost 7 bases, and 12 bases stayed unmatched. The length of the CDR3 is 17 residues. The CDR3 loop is CASSYQPFGTGLNEQFF. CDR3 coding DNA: TGTGCCAGCAGTTACCAACCATTCGGGACAGGGTTGAATGAGCAGTTCTTC.

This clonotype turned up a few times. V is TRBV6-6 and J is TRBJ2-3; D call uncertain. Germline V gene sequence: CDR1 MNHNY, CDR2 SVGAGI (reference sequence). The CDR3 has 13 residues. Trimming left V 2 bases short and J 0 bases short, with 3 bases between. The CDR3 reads CASSYKSTDTQYF. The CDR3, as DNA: TGTGCCAGCAGTTACAAGAGCACAGATACGCAGTATTTT.

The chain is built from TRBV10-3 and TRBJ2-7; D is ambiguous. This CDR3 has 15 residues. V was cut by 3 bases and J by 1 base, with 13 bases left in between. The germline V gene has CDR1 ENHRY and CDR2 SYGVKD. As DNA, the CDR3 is TGTGCCATCAGTGATAAAAGGACCCCATCCTACGAGCAGTACGTC. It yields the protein CAISDKRTPSYEQYV.

The CDR3 is CASRTGTSGGPFYNEQFF. The CDR3, as DNA: TGTGCCAGCCGGACGGGGACTAGCGGGGGACCCTTCTACAATGAGCAGTTCTTC. The chain combines TRBV27 with TRBJ2-1; 14 bases agree with TRBD2. Trimming at V came to 8 bases and at J to 3 bases, leaving 12 bases not matched to a gene. This CDR3 comprises 18 residues. CDR1 and CDR2 from the germline V gene are MNHEY and SMNVEV (reference sequence).

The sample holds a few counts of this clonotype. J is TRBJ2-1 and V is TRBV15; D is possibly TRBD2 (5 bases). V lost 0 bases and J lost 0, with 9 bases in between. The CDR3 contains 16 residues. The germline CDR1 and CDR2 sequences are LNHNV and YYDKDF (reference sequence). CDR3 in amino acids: CATSRERRNSYNEQFF. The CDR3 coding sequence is TGTGCCACCAGCAGAGAAAGGAGGAACTCCTACAATGAGCAGTTCTTC.

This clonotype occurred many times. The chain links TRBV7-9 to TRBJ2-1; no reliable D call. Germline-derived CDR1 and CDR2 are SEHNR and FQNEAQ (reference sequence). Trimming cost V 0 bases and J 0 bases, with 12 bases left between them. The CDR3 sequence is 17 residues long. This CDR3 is CASSLARRPSSYNEQFF. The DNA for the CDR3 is TGTGCCAGCAGCTTAGCCCGGCGGCCCAGCTCCTACAATGAGCAGTTCTTC.

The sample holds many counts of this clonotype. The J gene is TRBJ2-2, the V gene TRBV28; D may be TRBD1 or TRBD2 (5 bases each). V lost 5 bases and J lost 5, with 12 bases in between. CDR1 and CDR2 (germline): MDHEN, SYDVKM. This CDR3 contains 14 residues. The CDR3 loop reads CASSLSWGTGELFF. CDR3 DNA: TGTGCCAGCAGTCTGTCTTGGGGGACCGGGGAGCTGTTTTTT.

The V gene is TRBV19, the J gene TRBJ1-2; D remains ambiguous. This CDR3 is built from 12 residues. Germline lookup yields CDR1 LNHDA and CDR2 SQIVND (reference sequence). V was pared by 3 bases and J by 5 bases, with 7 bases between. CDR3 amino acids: CASSIQGYGYTF. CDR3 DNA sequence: TGTGCCAGTAGTATTCAAGGTTATGGCTACACCTTC. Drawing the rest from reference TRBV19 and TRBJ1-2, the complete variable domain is DGGITQSPKYLFRKEGQNVTLSCEQNLNHDAMYWYRQDPGQGLRLIYYSQIVNDFQKGDIAEGYSVSREKKESFPLTVTSAQKNPTAFYLCASSIQGYGYTFGSGTRLTVV.

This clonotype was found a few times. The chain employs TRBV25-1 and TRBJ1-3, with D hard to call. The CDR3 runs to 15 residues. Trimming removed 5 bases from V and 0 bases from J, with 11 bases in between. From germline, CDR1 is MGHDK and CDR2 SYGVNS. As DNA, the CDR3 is TGTGCCAGCAGTTCCTCCATGGACTCTGGAAACACCATATATTTT. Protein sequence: CASSSSMDSGNTIYF.

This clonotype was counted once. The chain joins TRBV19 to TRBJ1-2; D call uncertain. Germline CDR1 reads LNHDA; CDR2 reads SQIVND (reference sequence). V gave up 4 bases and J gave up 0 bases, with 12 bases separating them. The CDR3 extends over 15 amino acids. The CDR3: CASSTGALPNYGYTF. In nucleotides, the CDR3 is TGTGCCAGTAGTACCGGTGCCCTCCCTAACTATGGCTACACCTTC. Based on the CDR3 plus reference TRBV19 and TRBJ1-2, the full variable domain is DGGITQSPKYLFRKEGQNVTLSCEQNLNHDAMYWYRQDPGQGLRLIYYSQIVNDFQKGDIAEGYSVSREKKESFPLTVTSAQKNPTAFYLCASSTGALPNYGYTFGSGTRLTVV.

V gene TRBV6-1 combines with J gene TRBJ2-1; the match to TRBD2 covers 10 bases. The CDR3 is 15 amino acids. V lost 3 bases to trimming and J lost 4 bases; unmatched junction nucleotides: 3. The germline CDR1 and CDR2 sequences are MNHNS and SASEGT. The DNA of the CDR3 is TGTGCCAGCAGTGATTTAGCGGGGGGTTACAATGAGCAGTTCTTC. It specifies CASSDLAGGYNEQFF.

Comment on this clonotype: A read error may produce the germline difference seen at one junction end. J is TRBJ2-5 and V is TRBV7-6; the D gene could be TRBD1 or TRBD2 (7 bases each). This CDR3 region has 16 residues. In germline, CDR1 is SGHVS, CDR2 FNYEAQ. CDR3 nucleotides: TGTGCTAGCAGCTTAGGCGGGGGCAGGGGGAGAGAGACCCAGTACTTC. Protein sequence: CASSLGGGRGRETQYF. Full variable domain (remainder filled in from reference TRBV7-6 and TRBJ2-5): GAGVSQSPRYKVTKRGQDVALRCDPISGHVSLYWYRQALGQGPEFLTYFNYEAQQDKSGLPNDRFSAERPEGSISTLTIQRTEQRDSAMYRCASSLGGGRGRETQYFGPGTRLLVL.

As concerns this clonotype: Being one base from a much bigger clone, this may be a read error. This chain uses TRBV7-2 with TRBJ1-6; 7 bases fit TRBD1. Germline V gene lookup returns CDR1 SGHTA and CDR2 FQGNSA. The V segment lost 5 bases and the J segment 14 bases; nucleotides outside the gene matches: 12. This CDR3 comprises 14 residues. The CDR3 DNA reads TGTGCCAGCAGCCTTAACAGGGGACACTCATCCCTCCACTTT. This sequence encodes CASSLNRGHSSLHF.

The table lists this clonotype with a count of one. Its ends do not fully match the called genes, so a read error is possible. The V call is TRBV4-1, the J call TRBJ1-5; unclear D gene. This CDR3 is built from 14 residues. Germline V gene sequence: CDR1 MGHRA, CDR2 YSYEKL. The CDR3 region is CAGSQAQSNQPQHF. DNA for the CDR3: TGCGCCGGCAGCCAAGCCCAGAGCAATCAGCCCCAGCATTTT.

The DNA of the CDR3 is TGTGCCAGCAGTTGGGGGGAACAAGAGACCCAGTACTTC. Translating gives CASSWGEQETQYF. The chain recombines TRBV27 with TRBJ2-5, with a tentative D call TRBD2 (6 bases). Germline CDR1 and CDR2: MNHEY and SMNVEV (reference sequence). The V gene lost 4 bases and the J gene lost 2 bases, with 8 bases spanning the gap. The CDR3 sequence is 13 residues long.

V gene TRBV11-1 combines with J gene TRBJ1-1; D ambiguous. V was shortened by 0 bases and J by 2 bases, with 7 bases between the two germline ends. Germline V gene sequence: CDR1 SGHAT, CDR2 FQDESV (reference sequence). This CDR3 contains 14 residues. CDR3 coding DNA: TGTGCCAGCAGCTTAGCCACAGAAAACACTGAAGCTTTCTTT. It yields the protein CASSLATENTEAFF.

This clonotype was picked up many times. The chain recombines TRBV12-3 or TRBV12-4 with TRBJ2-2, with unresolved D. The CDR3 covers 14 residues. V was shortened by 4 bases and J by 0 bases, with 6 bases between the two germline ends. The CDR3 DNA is TGTGCCAGCAGTTCGTGGCCGAACACCGGGGAGCTGTTTTTT. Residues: CASSSWPNTGELFF.

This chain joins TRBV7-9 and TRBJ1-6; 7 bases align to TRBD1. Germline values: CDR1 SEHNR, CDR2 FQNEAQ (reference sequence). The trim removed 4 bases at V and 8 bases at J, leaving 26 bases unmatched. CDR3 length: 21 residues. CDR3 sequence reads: CASSSLREIWSEGAHYSPLHF. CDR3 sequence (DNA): TGTGCCAGCAGCTCCCTACGCGAAATTTGGTCTGAGGGGGCCCATTATTCACCCCTCCACTTT.

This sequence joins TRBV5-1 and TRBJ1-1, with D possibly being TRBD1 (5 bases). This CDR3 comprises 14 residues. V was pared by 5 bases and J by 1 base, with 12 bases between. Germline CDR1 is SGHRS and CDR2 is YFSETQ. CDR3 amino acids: CASSTWGENTEAFF. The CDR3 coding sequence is TGCGCCAGCAGTACTTGGGGCGAGAACACTGAAGCTTTCTTT.

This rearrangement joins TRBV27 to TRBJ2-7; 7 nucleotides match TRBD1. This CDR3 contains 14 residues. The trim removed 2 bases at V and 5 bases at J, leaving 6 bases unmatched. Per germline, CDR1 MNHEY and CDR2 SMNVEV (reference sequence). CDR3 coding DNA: TGTGCCAGCAGTTTAGTGAAGGGGGCGAACGAGCAGTACTTC. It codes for CASSLVKGANEQYF.